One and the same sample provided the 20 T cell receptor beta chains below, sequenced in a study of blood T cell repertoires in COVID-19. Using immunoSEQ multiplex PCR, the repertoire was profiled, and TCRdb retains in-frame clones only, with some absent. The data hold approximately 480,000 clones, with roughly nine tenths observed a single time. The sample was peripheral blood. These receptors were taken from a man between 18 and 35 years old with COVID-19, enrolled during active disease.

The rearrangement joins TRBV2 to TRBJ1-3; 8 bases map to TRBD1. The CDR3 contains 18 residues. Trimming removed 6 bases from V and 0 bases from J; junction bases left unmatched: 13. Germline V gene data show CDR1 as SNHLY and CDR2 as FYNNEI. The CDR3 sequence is CASSDGGQALPSGNTIYF. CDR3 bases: TGTGCCAGCAGCGATGGGGGACAGGCACTTCCCTCTGGAAACACCATATATTTT.

CDR3 amino acids: CASSEVPGGLAGSFVWEQYF. Here the CDR3 DNA reads TGTGCCAGCAGTGAAGTCCCCGGGGGACTAGCGGGGTCGTTTGTGTGGGAGCAGTACTTC. The rearrangement links TRBV6-1 to TRBJ2-7; 13 bases map to TRBD2. Germline assignment: CDR1 MNHNS and CDR2 SASEGT. The ends lost 1 base at V and 7 bases at J; junction bases unmatched: 19. The CDR3 is 20 residues long.

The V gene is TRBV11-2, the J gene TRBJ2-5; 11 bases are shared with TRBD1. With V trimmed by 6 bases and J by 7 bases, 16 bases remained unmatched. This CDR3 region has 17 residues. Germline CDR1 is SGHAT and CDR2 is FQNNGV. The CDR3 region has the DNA TGTGCCAGCAGATCCGGGACAGGGGGACCGGGCTGGTGGACCCAGTACTTC. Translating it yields CASRSGTGGPGWWTQYF. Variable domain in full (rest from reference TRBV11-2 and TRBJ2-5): EAGVAQSPRYKIIEKRQSVAFWCNPISGHATLYWYQQILGQGPKLLIQFQNNGVVDDSQLPKDRFSAERLKGVDSTLKIQPAKLEDSAVYLCASRSGTGGPGWWTQYFGPGTRLLVL.

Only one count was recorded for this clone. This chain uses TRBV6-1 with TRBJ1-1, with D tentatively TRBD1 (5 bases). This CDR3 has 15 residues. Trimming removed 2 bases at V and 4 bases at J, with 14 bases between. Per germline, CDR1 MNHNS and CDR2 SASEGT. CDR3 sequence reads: CASSELAGISTEAFF. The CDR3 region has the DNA TGTGCCAGCAGTGAACTGGCAGGGATTTCCACTGAAGCTTTCTTT.

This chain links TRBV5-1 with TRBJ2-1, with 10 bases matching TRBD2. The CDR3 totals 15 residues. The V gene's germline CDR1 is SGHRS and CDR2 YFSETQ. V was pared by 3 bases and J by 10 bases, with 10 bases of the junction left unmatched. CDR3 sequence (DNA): TGCGCCAGCAGCTGGAGAGCGGGAGGGCCGGAAGAGCAGTTCTTC. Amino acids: CASSWRAGGPEEQFF. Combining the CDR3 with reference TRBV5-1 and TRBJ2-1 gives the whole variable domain KAGVTQTPRYLIKTRGQQVTLSCSPISGHRSVSWYQQTPGQGLQFLFEYFSETQRNKGNFPGRFSGRQFSNSRSEMNVSTLELGDSALYLCASSWRAGGPEEQFFGPGTRLTVL.

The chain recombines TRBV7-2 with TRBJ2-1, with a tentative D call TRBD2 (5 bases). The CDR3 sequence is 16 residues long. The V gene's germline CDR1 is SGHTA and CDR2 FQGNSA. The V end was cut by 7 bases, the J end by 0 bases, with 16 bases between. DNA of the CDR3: TGTGCCAGCAATCGCGGCCAAGGGAGCTCCTACAATGAGCAGTTCTTC. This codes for CASNRGQGSSYNEQFF.

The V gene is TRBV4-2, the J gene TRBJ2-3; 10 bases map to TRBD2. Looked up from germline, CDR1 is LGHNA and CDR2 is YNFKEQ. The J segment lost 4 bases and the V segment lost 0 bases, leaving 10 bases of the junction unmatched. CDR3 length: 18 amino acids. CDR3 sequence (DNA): TGTGCCAGCAGCCAAGATAGGATAGCGGGGGGCGGGTCAGATACGCAGTATTTT. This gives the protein CASSQDRIAGGGSDTQYF.

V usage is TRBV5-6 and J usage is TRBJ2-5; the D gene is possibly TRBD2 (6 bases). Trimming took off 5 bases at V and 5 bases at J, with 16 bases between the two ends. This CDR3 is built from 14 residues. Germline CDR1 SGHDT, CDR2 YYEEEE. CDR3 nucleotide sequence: TGTGCCAGCAGACGCGGGACTTCCACGGAGACCCAGTACTTC. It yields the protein CASRRGTSTETQYF.

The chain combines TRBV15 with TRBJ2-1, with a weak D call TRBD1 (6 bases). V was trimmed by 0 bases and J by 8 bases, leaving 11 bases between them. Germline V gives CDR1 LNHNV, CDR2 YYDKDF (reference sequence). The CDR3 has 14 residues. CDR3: CATSRDWGRDEQFF. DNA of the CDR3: TGTGCCACCAGCAGAGACTGGGGGCGAGATGAGCAGTTCTTC.

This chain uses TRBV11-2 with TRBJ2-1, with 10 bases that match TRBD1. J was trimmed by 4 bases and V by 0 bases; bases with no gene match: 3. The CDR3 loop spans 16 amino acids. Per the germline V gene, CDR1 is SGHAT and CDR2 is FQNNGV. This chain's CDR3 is CASSLESGQGYNEQFF. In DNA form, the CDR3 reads TGTGCCAGCAGCTTAGAATCGGGACAGGGGTACAATGAGCAGTTCTTC.

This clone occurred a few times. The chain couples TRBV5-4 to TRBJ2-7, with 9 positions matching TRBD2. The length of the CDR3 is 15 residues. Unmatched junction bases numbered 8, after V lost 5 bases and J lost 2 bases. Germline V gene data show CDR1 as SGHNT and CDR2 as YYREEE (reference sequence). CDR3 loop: CASRVAGGAPYEQYF. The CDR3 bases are TGTGCCAGCAGAGTGGCGGGGGGGGCACCCTACGAGCAGTACTTC. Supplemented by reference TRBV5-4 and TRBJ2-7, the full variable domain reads ETGVTQSPTHLIKTRGQQVTLRCSSQSGHNTVSWYQQALGQGPQFIFQYYREEENGRGNFPPRFSGLQFPNYSSELNVNALELDDSALYLCASRVAGGAPYEQYFGPGTRLTVT.

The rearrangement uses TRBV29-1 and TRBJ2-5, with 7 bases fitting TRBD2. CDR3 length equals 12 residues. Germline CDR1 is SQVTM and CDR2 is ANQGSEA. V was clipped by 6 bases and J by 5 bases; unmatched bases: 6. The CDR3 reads CSVEPGGETQYF. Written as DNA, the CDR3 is TGCAGCGTGGAACCGGGGGGTGAGACCCAGTACTTC.

Here the CDR3 DNA reads TGTGCCAGCAAAGGTTTAAGGCAGGTCGGAAACACCATATATTTT. Protein: CASKGLRQVGNTIYF. The V gene is TRBV2, the J gene TRBJ1-3; no reliable D call. CDR1 is SNHLY and CDR2 is FYNNEI in the germline V gene. There are 15 residues in the CDR3. Trimming took off 7 bases at V and 4 bases at J, with 17 bases between the two ends.

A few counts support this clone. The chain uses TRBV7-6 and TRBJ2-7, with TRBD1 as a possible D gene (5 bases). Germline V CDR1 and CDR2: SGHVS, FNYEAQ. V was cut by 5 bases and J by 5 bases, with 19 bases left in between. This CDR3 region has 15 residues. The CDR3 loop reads CASSTRYGGANEQYF. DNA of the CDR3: TGTGCCAGCAGCACCAGGTACGGTGGGGCTAACGAGCAGTACTTC. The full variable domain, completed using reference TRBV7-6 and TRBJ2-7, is GAGVSQSPRYKVTKRGQDVALRCDPISGHVSLYWYRQALGQGPEFLTYFNYEAQQDKSGLPNDRFSAERPEGSISTLTIQRTEQRDSAMYRCASSTRYGGANEQYFGPGTRLTVT.

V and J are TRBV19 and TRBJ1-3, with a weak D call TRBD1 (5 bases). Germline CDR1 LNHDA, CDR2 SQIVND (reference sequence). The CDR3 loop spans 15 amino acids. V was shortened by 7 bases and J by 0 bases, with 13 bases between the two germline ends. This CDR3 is CASTPTGVSGNTIYF. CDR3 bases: TGTGCCAGTACCCCCACGGGGGTCTCTGGAAACACCATATATTTT.

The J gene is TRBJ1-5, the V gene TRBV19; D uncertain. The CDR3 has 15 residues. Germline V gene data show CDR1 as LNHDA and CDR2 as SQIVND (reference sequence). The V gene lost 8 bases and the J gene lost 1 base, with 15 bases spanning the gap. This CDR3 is CASRTIGVSNQPQHF. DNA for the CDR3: TGTGCCAGTCGGACTATAGGAGTAAGCAATCAGCCCCAGCATTTT.

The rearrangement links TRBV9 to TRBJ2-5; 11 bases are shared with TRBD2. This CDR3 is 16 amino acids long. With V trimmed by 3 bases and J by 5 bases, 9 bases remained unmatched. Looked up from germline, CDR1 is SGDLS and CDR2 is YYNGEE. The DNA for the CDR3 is TGTGCCAGCAGCGCCCTTGGGACTAGCGGCTTGGAGACCCAGTACTTC. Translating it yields CASSALGTSGLETQYF.

DNA for the CDR3: TGTGCCAGCAGACCCGAGGCGGGATTTCAGACCCAGTACTTC. Encoded protein: CASRPEAGFQTQYF. The gene calls are TRBV6-5 and TRBJ2-5; D possibly corresponds to TRBD2 (6 bases). Per germline, CDR1 MNHEY and CDR2 SVGAGI. The V gene lost 6 bases and the J gene lost 6 bases, with 17 bases spanning the gap. CDR3 length: 14 residues.

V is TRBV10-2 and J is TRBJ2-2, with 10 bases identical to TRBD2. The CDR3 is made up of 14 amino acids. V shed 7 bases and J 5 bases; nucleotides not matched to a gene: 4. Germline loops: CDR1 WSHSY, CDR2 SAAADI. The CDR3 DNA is TGCGCCAGCAAGCGGGGGGGCCTAACCGGGGAGCTGTTTTTT. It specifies CASKRGGLTGELFF.

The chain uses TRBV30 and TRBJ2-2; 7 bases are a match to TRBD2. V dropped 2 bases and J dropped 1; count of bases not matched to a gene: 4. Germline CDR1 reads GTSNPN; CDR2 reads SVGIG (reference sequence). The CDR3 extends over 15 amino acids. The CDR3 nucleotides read TGTGCCTGGAGTCTAGCGGATTTGAACACCGGGGAGCTGTTTTTT. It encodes CAWSLADLNTGELFF.